This T cell receptor (beta chain) was identified during a study of cytomegalovirus exposure and HLA in healthy donors. PCR primers comprised 60 Vbeta and 13 Jbeta primers. Method: immunoSEQ multiplex PCR; TCRdb's copy keeps in-frame clones and lacks some. The table has about 190,000 clones, around nine tenths seen once; the top ten hold roughly 1.8%. Germline V gene data show CDR1 as KGHSH and CDR2 as LQKENI. The V segment lost 3 bases and the J segment 6 bases; nucleotides outside the gene matches: 6. The CDR3 has 14 amino acids. Each donor's status was that of a healthy bone marrow donor. The sequence was obtained from a woman aged 18-30 years in good health and CMV-seronegative. The chain is built from TRBV18 and TRBJ2-7, with 9 bases aligning to TRBD2. Sample: PBMCs. CDR3 protein: CASSPPGLASEQYF. The CDR3 region has the DNA TGTGCCAGCTCACCGCCGGGACTAGCTTCCGAGCAGTACTTC.